This T cell receptor beta chain was observed in a study of post-analysis software for immune sequencing data. In the study overall: Relapsing-remitting, secondary progressive and progressive-relapsing forms of multiple sclerosis all featured among disease courses. General study findings and limits: Patients had higher frequencies than controls of about 5 TRBV segments, including TRBV5-6, TRBV5-1 and TRBV20-1. Controls had significantly higher normalized Chao1 diversity than multiple sclerosis patients.

Each TCR beta cDNA library carried unique molecular identifiers. TCRdb redid the calling of the PCR reads with MiXCR, one entry per CDR3 protein. Here the sample spans hundreds of thousands of distinct CDR3 sequences, approximately 60% being singletons. A note on this clonotype: Its specificity is not known.

V was shortened by 7 bases and J by 5 bases, with 9 bases between the two germline ends. This CDR3 comprises 11 residues. Germline values: CDR1 SGHKS, CDR2 YYEKEE (reference sequence). The sequence came from a girl aged 2-10 years with multiple sclerosis. Sequencing was performed on blood. The chain links TRBV5-5 to TRBJ1-2; D not certain. The CDR3 sequence: CASGSFYGYTF. The CDR3 DNA follows: TGTGCCAGCGGATCGTTTTATGGCTACACCTTC.